The following is a TCR beta chain sequence with its context. This clonotype was observed a handful of times. There is no known antigen for this receptor. No much larger clonotype is one base removed from it; base qualities were not supplied. Library construction relied on 5' RACE. Sequencing was carried out with a NextSeq 500. To correct for sequencing error and PCR bias, the TCR library protocol tagged individual cDNA molecules with unique molecular identifiers. Both TCR alpha and beta chains were sequenced, and tight co-correlation was observed between alpha and beta sequence abundances in each sample. In the authors' own workflow: V gene, J gene and CDR3 annotation of TCR sequences was performed with Decombinator V4. TCRs were defined as expanded if a significant change between any two time points was detected under a Poisson model with p below 0.0001. TCR abundances were normalised to the total number of TCRs sequenced per sample and were expressed as counts per million. TRAV1-2 paired with TRAJ12, TRAJ20 or TRAJ33 defined MAIT TCRs, while TRAV10 paired with TRAJ18 defined iNKT TCRs. A search of VDJdb, accessed on 1 November 2021, was run for TCRs annotated to CMV, EBV and SARS-CoV-2, with TCRs annotated for multiple antigens excluded. TCRdb redid the processing of the public reads, applying fastp at Q25 and MiXCR, and retained in-frame beta chains. All rows with the same CDR3 protein become a single entry with the most common DNA and genes. The V and J calls were not made by the authors but by TCRdb's processing. The sample table contains under 90,000 distinct CDR3 sequences; only one count was recorded for less than 15% of them. The ten largest make up roughly 6% of the sample.

This was a case-control study nested in a cohort of healthcare workers in London, UK, who had nasopharyngeal swab PCR tests and blood samples taken every week. Healthcare workers were recruited during the week of the UK lockdown, between 23 and 31 March 2020, and followed weekly for up to 16 weeks. The record originates from a study of early T cells in non-severe SARS-CoV-2 infection (dated by TCRdb to the early 2020s). At the level of the whole study: Bulk RNA from unsorted whole blood was used for TCR sequencing, so alpha and beta chains could not be paired. Study-wide conclusions, independent of this receptor: VDJdb matching was skewed toward anti-spike CD8 responses, so virus-specific expansions were likely underestimated and private and CD4 specificities were missed.

The CDR3 has 17 amino acids, counting the end cysteine and phenylalanine. The kept DNA is CDR3 alone, 51 bases in frame from the first base. V and J are trimmed by 4 bases and 3 bases, and the gene matches miss 7 bases of the junction. For CDR1 and CDR2, the germline V gene (reference sequence) lists MNHNY and SVGAGI. The sequenced sample consisted of whole blood. This chain joins TRBV6-6 to TRBJ1-4; 11 nucleotides in the junction match TRBD1. The sequence derives from an adult who was a healthcare worker with PCR-confirmed SARS-CoV-2 infection or an uninfected control (not recorded which). The CDR3 here reads CASSSPDRGLANEKLFF. Here is the DNA: TGTGCCAGCAGTTCCCCGGACAGGGGGCTGGCTAATGAAAAACTGTTTTTT.